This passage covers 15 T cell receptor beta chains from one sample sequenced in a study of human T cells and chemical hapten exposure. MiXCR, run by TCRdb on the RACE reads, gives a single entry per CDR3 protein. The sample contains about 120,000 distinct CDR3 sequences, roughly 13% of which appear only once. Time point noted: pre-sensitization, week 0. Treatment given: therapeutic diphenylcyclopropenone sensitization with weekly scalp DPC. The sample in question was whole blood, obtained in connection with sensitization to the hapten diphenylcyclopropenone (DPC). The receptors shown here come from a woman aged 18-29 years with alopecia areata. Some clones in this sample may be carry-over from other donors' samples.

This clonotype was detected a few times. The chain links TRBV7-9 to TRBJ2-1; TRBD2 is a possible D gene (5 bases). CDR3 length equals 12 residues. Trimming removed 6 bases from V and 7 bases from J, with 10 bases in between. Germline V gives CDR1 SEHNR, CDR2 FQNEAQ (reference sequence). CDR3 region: CASRGPGNEQFF. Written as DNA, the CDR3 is TGTGCCAGCAGGGGCCCGGGGAATGAGCAGTTCTTC. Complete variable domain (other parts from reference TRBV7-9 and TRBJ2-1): DTGVSQNPRHKITKRGQNVTFRCDPISEHNRLYWYRQTLGQGPEFLTYFQNEAQLEKSRLLSDRFSAERPKGSFSTLEIQRTEQGDSAMYLCASRGPGNEQFFGPGTRLTVL.

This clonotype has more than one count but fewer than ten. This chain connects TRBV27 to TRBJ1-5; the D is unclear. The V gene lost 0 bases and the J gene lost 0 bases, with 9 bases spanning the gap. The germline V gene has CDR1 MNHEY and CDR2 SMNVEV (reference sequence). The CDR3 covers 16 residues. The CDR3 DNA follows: TGTGCCAGCAGTTTATCGAGGGAGAATAGCAATCAGCCCCAGCATTTT. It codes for CASSLSRENSNQPQHF.

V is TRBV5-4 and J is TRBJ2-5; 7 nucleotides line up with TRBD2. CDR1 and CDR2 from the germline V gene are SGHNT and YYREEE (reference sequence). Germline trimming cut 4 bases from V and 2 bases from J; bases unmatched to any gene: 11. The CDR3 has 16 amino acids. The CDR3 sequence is CASSPEERGRQETQYF. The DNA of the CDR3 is TGTGCCAGCAGCCCTGAGGAGCGGGGAAGGCAAGAGACCCAGTACTTC.

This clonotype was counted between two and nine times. The CDR3 bases are TGCGCCAGCAGTGTAACCCCGAGGGGGGAGGACACTGAAGCTTTCTTT. Translated, it gives CASSVTPRGEDTEAFF. This chain joins TRBV10-1 and TRBJ1-1; a possible D gene is TRBD1 (6 bases). Germline CDR1 is WNHNN and CDR2 is SYGVQD (reference sequence). Trimming stripped 4 bases from V and 3 bases from J, with 18 bases between. The CDR3 spans 16 residues.

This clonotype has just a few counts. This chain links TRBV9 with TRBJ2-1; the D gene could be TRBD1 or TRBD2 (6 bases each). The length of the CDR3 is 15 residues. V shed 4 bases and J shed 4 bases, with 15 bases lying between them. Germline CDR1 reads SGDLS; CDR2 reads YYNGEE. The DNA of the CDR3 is TGTGCCAGCAGCTCGGACAGCGGGCGGTACAATGAGCAGTTCTTC. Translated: CASSSDSGRYNEQFF.

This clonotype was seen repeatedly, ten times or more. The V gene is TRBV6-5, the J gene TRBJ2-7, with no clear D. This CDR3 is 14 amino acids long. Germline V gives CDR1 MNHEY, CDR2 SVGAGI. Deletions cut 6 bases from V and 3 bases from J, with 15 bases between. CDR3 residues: CASSFYAANYEQYF. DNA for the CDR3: TGTGCCAGCAGCTTCTACGCGGCCAACTACGAGCAGTACTTC.

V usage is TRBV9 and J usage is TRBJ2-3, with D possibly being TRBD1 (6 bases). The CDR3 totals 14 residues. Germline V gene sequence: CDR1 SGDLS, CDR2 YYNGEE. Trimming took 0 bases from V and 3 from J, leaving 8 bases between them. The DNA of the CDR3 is TGTGCCAGCAGCGTAGGCGGACAGACAGATACGCAGTATTTT. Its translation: CASSVGGQTDTQYF.

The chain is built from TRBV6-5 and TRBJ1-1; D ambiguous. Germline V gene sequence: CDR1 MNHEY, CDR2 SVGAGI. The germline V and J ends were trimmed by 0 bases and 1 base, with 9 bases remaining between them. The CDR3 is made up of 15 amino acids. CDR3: CASSYSSQSNTEAFF. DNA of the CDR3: TGTGCCAGCAGTTACTCGTCCCAGTCGAACACTGAAGCTTTCTTT.

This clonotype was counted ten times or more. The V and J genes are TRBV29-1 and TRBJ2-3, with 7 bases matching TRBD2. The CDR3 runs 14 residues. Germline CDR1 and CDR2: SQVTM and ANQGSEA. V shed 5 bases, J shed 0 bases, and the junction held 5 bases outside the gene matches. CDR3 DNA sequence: TGCAGCGTTCCCAGCGGGGCGAGCACAGATACGCAGTATTTT. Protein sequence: CSVPSGASTDTQYF.

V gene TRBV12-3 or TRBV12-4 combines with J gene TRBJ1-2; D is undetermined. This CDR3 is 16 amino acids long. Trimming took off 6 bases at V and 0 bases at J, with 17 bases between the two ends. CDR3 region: CASSLYNGIPNYGYTF. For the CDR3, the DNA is TGTGCCAGCAGCCTTTATAATGGGATACCTAACTATGGCTACACCTTC.

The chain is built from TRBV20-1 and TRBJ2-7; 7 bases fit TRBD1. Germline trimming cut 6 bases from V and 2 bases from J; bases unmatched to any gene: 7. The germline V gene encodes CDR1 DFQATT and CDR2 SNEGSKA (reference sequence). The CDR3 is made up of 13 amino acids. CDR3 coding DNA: TGCAGTGCCATCCGGGACAGCACCTACGAGCAGTACTTC. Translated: CSAIRDSTYEQYF.

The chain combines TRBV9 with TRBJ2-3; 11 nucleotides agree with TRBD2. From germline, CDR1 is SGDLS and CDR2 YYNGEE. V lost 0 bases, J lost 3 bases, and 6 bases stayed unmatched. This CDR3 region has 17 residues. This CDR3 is CASSVDVAGGPTDTQYF. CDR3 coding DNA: TGTGCCAGCAGCGTAGACGTAGCGGGGGGGCCAACAGATACGCAGTATTTT.

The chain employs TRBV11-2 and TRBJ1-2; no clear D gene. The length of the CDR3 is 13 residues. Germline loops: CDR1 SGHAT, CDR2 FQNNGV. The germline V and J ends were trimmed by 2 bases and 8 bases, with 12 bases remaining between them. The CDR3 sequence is CASSLHPIEGYTF. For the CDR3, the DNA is TGTGCCAGCAGCTTACACCCTATAGAAGGCTACACCTTC.

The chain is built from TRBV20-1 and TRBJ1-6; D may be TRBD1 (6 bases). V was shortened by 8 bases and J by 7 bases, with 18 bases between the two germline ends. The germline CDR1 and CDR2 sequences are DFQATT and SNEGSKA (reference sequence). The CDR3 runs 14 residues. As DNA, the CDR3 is TGCAGTACAAGAGCGGGGGGCCTAAATTCACCCCTCCACTTT. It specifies CSTRAGGLNSPLHF.

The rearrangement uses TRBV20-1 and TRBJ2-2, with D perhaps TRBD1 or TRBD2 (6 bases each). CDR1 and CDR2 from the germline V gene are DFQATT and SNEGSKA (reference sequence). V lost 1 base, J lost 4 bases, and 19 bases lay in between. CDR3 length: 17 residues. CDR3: CSARVGGQVTTTGELFF. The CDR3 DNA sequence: TGCAGTGCTAGAGTCGGGGGACAAGTCACCACCACCGGGGAGCTGTTTTTT.